The rows below give T cell receptor beta chains drawn from one sample of a study of blood T cell repertoires in COVID-19. Data came from immunoSEQ multiplex PCR; TCRdb stores just in-frame clones and leaves some out. The profile covers some 250,000 clones, with around 89% appearing a single time and roughly 8.3% taken by the ten largest. Sequences were obtained from PBMCs or T cells enriched from blood (not recorded which). These receptors all stem from a man aged 35-49 years who had recovered from COVID-19. CDR3s include the opening cysteine and the closing phenylalanine or tryptophan. D genes are given only for firm matches. The size of a clone is reported for some rows only, either as once, few or many, or as a class for expanded clones.

few,16,-,TRBJ2-7,TRBV28,CASRPYVRTANYEQYF,TGTGCCAGCAGACCGTACGTTCGGACAGCGAACTACGAGCAGTACTTC
-,14,TRBD1,TRBJ1-2,TRBV9,CASSVGQGNYGYTF,TGTGCCAGCAGCGTGGGACAGGGGAACTATGGCTACACCTTC
-,16,-,TRBJ2-3,TRBV11-3,CASSPLAGADTDTQYF,TGTGCCAGCAGTCCTTTGGCGGGGGCGGACACAGATACGCAGTATTTT
-,16,-,TRBJ2-2,TRBV5-1,CASSRTGVGGTGELFF,TGCGCCAGCAGCAGAACGGGTGTCGGAGGGACCGGGGAGCTGTTTTTT
few,18,-,TRBJ1-5,TRBV21-1,CASSGPGTGYVGNQPQHF,TGTGCCAGCAGCGGACCCGGGACAGGGTATGTGGGCAATCAGCCCCAGCATTTT
-,16,TRBD1,TRBJ1-1,TRBV11-2,CASSPYGGQGNTEAFF,TGTGCCAGCAGCCCATATGGGGGACAGGGTAACACTGAAGCTTTCTTT
-,16,-,TRBJ1-2,TRBV4-3,CASSQGGWGVMNGYTF,TGCGCCAGCAGCCAAGGTGGATGGGGAGTTATGAATGGCTACACCTTC
-,15,TRBD1,TRBJ1-2,TRBV6-2/TRBV6-3,CASSYSPRTGDGYTF,TGTGCCAGCAGTTACTCTCCACGGACAGGGGATGGCTACACCTTC
once,14,-,TRBJ1-1,TRBV6-1,CASSEGAGLTEAFF,TGTGCCAGCAGTGAAGGGGCAGGGTTGACTGAAGCTTTCTTT
-,13,-,TRBJ1-1,TRBV12-3/TRBV12-4,CASSSYQVTEAFF,TGTGCCAGCAGTTCGTACCAGGTCACTGAAGCTTTCTTT
-,15,TRBD1,TRBJ1-2,TRBV6-2/TRBV6-3,CASSLQGGVGYGYTF,TGTGCCAGCAGTCTCCAAGGGGGCGTGGGCTATGGCTACACCTTC
-,15,-,TRBJ2-2,TRBV9,CASSRLSSGAGELFF,TGTGCCAGCAGCCGGTTGAGCTCGGGGGCCGGGGAGCTGTTTTTT
-,15,-,TRBJ1-6,TRBV15,CATSVEVGPVTPLHF,TGTGCCACCAGCGTCGAGGTGGGGCCCGTCACACCCCTCCACTTT
-,15,TRBD2,TRBJ2-1,TRBV5-1,CASSFLPSGANEQFF,TGCGCCAGCAGCTTCTTACCTAGCGGGGCCAATGAGCAGTTCTTC
-,13,TRBD2,TRBJ2-7,TRBV12-3/TRBV12-4,CASRPSGRDEQYF,TGTGCCAGCAGGCCTAGCGGGAGGGACGAGCAGTACTTC
-,15,-,TRBJ2-7,TRBV11-1,CASSLTAVGGYEQYF,TGTGCCAGCAGCCTAACCGCGGTGGGTGGTTACGAGCAGTACTTC
-,14,-,TRBJ1-2,TRBV10-3,CAISDSTELYGYTF,TGTGCCATCAGTGATAGCACGGAGCTCTATGGCTACACCTTC
-,10,-,TRBJ2-7,TRBV20-1,CSASRYEQYF,TGCAGTGCTAGTCGGTACGAGCAGTACTTC
-,14,TRBD1,TRBJ1-1,TRBV7-3,CASSSRTGGASAFF,TGTGCCAGCAGCAGCCGGACAGGGGGCGCGTCGGCTTTCTTT
-,14,TRBD2,TRBJ2-7,TRBV11-1,CASRPSGVSYEQYF,TGTGCCAGCAGACCTAGCGGGGTTTCCTACGAGCAGTACTTC
-,14,TRBD2,TRBJ2-3,TRBV5-1,CASSSVIAGDTQYF,TGCGCCAGCAGCTCCGTTATAGCGGGAGATACGCAGTATTTT
few,15,-,TRBJ2-7,TRBV7-6,CASSLSLDRTYEQYF,TGTGCCAGCAGCCTTTCATTGGACAGAACCTACGAGCAGTACTTC
-,14,TRBD2,TRBJ2-1,TRBV3-1/TRBV3-2,CASSQEAERGEQFF,TGTGCCAGCAGCCAAGAGGCGGAGCGGGGAGAGCAGTTCTTC
few,14,-,TRBJ2-7,TRBV18,CASSRDTNSYEQYF,TGTGCCAGCTCAAGGGACACGAACTCCTACGAGCAGTACTTC
-,18,TRBD1,TRBJ1-2,TRBV19,CASSGPGQGTLIDYGYTF,TGTGCCAGTAGTGGGCCGGGACAGGGGACGTTGATAGACTATGGCTACACCTTC
-,15,TRBD1,TRBJ2-4,TRBV28,CASSLGTGEFNIQYF,TGTGCCAGCAGTTTGGGGACAGGGGAGTTCAACATTCAGTACTTC
-,15,TRBD1,TRBJ1-5,TRBV6-2/TRBV6-3,CASSYSGGGGQPQHF,TGTGCCAGCAGTTACTCAGGAGGGGGCGGTCAGCCCCAGCATTTT
-,11,-,TRBJ2-7,TRBV7-2,CASSLRYEQYF,TGTGCCAGCAGCTTACGCTACGAGCAGTACTTC
-,14,-,TRBJ1-1,TRBV7-2,CASSFRSGDTEAFF,TGTGCCAGCAGCTTTCGTTCCGGGGACACTGAAGCTTTCTTT
-,14,TRBD1,TRBJ2-2,TRBV28,CALRGGANTGELFF,TGTGCCCTCCGAGGGGGCGCGAACACCGGGGAGCTGTTTTTT
-,17,-,TRBJ1-5,TRBV7-8,CASSFPNNWGQEQPQHF,TGTGCCAGCAGCTTCCCCAATAATTGGGGGCAGGAACAGCCCCAGCATTTT
-,16,-,TRBJ2-5,TRBV21-1,CASSKSGRATLETQYF,TGTGCCAGCAGCAAAAGCGGGAGGGCCACCTTAGAGACCCAGTACTTC
-,15,TRBD1,TRBJ2-3,TRBV24-1,CATSESRGRGNTQYF,TGTGCCACCAGTGAGAGCAGGGGGCGAGGCAATACGCAGTATTTT
-,16,TRBD1,TRBJ2-3,TRBV28,CASSSFGTEITDTQYF,TGTGCCAGCAGTTCCTTCGGGACAGAAATCACAGATACGCAGTATTTT
-,15,-,TRBJ1-3,TRBV5-5,CASSLVQISGNTIYF,TGTGCCAGCAGCTTGGTTCAGATCTCTGGAAACACCATATATTTT
once,15,-,TRBJ2-1,TRBV19,CASSWSVNSYNEQFF,TGTGCCAGTAGTTGGTCAGTTAACTCCTACAATGAGCAGTTCTTC
-,14,TRBD1,TRBJ2-7,TRBV24-1,CATSAGDRGYEQYF,TGTGCCACCAGTGCCGGGGACAGGGGCTACGAGCAGTACTTC
-,15,TRBD2,TRBJ2-1,TRBV19,CASSILAEGYNEQFF,TGTGCCAGTAGTATACTAGCGGAGGGCTACAATGAGCAGTTCTTC
-,16,-,TRBJ1-5,TRBV5-6,CASSLQGADSNQPQHF,TGTGCCAGCAGCTTGCAAGGGGCGGATAGCAATCAGCCCCAGCATTTT
-,13,-,TRBJ1-6,TRBV30,CAWSGLADSPLHF,TGTGCCTGGAGTGGTTTAGCTGATTCACCCCTCCACTTT
-,15,TRBD2,TRBJ2-7,TRBV6-5,CASSYLAAKAGEQYF,TGTGCCAGCAGTTACTTGGCAGCAAAAGCGGGGGAGCAGTACTTC
-,14,-,TRBJ1-6,TRBV7-9,CASSSTGTNSPLHF,TGTGCCAGCAGCTCCACAGGGACAAATTCACCCCTCCACTTT
-,14,-,TRBJ1-2,TRBV18,CASSPGGTNYGYTF,TGTGCCAGCTCACCAGGGGGGACTAACTATGGCTACACCTTC
once,15,-,TRBJ2-5,TRBV7-2,CASSPLGGGVGTQYF,TGTGCCAGCAGCCCGCTGGGCGGCGGGGTCGGGACCCAGTACTTC
-,14,-,TRBJ1-3,TRBV27,CASSPRRGGNTIYF,TGTGCCAGCAGTCCGAGGCGGGGTGGAAACACCATATATTTT
-,13,-,TRBJ2-7,TRBV11-2,CASSLGGNTEQYF,TGTGCCAGCAGCTTAGGAGGGAACACCGAGCAGTACTTC